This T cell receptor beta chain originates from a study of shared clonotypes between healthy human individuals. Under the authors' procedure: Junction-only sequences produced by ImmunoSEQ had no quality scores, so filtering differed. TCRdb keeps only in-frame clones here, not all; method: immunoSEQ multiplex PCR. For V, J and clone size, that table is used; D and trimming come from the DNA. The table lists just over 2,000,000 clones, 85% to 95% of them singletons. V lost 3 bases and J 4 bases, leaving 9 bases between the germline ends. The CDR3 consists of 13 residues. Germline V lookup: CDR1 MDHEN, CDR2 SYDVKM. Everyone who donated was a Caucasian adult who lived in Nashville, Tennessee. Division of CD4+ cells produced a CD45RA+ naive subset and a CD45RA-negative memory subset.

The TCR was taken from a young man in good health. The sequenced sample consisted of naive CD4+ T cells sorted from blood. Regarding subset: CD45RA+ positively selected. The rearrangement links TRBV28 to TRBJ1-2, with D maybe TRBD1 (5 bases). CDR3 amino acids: CASSLHGGYGYTF. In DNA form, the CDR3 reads TGTGCCAGCAGTTTGCACGGGGGCTATGGCTACACCTTC.